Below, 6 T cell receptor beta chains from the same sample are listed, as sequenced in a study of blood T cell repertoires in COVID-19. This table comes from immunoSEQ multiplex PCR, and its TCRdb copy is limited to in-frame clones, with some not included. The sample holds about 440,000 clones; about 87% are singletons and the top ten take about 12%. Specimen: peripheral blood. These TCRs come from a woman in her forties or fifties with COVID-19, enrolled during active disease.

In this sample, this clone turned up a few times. CDR3 residues: CASSLVLTEPYNEQFF. DNA of the CDR3: TGTGCCAGCAGCTTAGTTTTAACGGAGCCCTACAATGAGCAGTTCTTC. The genes are TRBV11-2 and TRBJ2-1; D is uncertain. V was cut by 1 base and J by 2 bases, with 12 bases left in between. The germline CDR1 and CDR2 sequences are SGHAT and FQNNGV. This CDR3 contains 16 residues.

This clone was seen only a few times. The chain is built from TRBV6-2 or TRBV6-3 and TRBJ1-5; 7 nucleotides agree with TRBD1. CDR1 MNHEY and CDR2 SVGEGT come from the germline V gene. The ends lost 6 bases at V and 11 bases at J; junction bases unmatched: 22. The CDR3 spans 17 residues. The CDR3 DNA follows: TGTGCCAGCAGCCCTAGGGGACAGACGCTCCTTATCAGCACCCAGCATTTT. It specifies CASSPRGQTLLISTQHF.

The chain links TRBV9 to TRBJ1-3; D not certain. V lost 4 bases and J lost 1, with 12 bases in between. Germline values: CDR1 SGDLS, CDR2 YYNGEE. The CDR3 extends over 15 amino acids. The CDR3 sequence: CASSPIRGSGNTIYF. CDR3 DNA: TGTGCCAGCAGCCCCATCCGAGGGTCTGGAAACACCATATATTTT.

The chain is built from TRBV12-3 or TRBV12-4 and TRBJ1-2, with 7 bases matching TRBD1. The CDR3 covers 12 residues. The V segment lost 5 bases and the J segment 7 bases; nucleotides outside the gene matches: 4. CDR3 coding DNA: TGTGCCAGCAGTGGAGGGGGCGTTGGCTACACCTTC. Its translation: CASSGGGVGYTF.

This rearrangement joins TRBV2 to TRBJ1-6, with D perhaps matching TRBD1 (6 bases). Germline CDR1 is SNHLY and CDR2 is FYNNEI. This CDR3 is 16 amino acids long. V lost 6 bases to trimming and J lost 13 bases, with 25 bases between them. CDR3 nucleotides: TGTGCCAGCAGCGTTCTCGGACAGATCGATTCTATTCCCCTCCACTTT. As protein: CASSVLGQIDSIPLHF.

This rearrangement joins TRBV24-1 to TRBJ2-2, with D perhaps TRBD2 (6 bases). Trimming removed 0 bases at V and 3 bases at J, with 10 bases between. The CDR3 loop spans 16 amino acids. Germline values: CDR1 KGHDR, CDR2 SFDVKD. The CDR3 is CATSDLKGRHTGELFF. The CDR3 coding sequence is TGTGCCACCAGTGATTTGAAGGGGAGGCACACCGGGGAGCTGTTTTTT.